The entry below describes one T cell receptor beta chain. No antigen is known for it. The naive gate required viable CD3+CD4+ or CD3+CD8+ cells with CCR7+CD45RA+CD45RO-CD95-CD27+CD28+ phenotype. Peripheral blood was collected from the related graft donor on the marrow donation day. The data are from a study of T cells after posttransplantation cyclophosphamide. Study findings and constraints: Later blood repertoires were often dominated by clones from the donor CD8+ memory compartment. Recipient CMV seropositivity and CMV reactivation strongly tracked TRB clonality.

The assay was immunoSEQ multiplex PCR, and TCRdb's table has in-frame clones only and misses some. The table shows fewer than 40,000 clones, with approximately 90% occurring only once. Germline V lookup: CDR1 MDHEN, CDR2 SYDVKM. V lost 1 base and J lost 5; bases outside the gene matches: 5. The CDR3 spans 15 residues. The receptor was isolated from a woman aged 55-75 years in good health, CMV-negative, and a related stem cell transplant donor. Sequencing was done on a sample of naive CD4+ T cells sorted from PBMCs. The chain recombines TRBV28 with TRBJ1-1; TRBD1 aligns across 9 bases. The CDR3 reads CASSLYRGLGTEAFF. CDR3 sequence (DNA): TGTGCCAGCAGTTTATACAGGGGGCTCGGGACTGAAGCTTTCTTT.